Below are 6 T cell receptor beta chains sequenced from a single sample in a study of blood T cell repertoires in COVID-19. Profiling relied on immunoSEQ multiplex PCR, and the TCRdb table lists in-frame clones only, not all of them. The table has 100,000 to 150,000 clones, over 65% seen once. The sequenced sample was peripheral blood. The source is a man between 65 and 80 years old with acute or convalescent COVID-19.

V usage is TRBV5-1 and J usage is TRBJ1-4; 7 positions agree with TRBD1. CDR1 and CDR2 from the germline V gene are SGHRS and YFSETQ. CDR3 size: 15 residues. The ends lost 2 bases at V and 8 bases at J; junction bases unmatched: 9. CDR3 sequence: CASSFEGGAYEKLFF. The DNA for the CDR3 is TGCGCCAGCAGCTTTGAAGGGGGCGCGTACGAAAAACTGTTTTTT.

The chain couples TRBV19 to TRBJ2-1; 10 bases align to TRBD2. Trimming cost V 7 bases and J 9 bases; bases outside gene matches: 9. CDR3 length equals 14 residues. Germline V CDR1 and CDR2: LNHDA, SQIVND (reference sequence). The CDR3 DNA follows: TGTGCCAGTAAGGAGCGGGGGGGGCCGGGTGAGCAGTTCTTC. Residues: CASKERGGPGEQFF.

As regards this clone: An end of the junction does not agree with germline; a read error may underlie this. V and J are TRBV2 and TRBJ2-3, with D perhaps matching TRBD2 (6 bases). The germline CDR1 and CDR2 sequences are SNHLY and FYNNEI. The CDR3 is 13 amino acids. CDR3 region: CASSEREVDTLYF. The CDR3 nucleotides are TGTGCCAGCAGTGAGAGGGAGGTCGATACGCTGTATTTT.

The genes are TRBV6-2 or TRBV6-3 and TRBJ1-6; no reliable D call. The CDR3 spans 15 residues. The germline V gene has CDR1 MNHEY and CDR2 SVGEGT. V was clipped by 2 bases and J by 8 bases, with 13 bases between them. CDR3 sequence reads: CASSYGPPPYSPLHF. The DNA of the CDR3 is TGTGCCAGCAGTTACGGGCCACCCCCCTATTCACCCCTCCACTTT.

The gene calls are TRBV20-1 and TRBJ2-7, with D maybe TRBD1 (7 bases). Trimming removed 5 bases at V and 4 bases at J, with 9 bases between. Germline V gene data show CDR1 as DFQATT and CDR2 as SNEGSKA (reference sequence). There are 11 residues in the CDR3. The CDR3 coding sequence is TGCAGTGCTCAGGGGGGATACGAGCAGTACTTC. This translates into CSAQGGYEQYF.

The chain employs TRBV7-3 and TRBJ2-3; 7 bases map to TRBD2. V lost 2 bases, J lost 5 bases, and 13 bases stayed unmatched. The CDR3 runs 17 residues. Germline loops: CDR1 SGHTA, CDR2 FQGTGA. As DNA, the CDR3 is TGTGCCAGCAGCTTAGGGAGGGGTGGGAGTCGGGAAGATACGCAGTATTTT. As protein: CASSLGRGGSREDTQYF.